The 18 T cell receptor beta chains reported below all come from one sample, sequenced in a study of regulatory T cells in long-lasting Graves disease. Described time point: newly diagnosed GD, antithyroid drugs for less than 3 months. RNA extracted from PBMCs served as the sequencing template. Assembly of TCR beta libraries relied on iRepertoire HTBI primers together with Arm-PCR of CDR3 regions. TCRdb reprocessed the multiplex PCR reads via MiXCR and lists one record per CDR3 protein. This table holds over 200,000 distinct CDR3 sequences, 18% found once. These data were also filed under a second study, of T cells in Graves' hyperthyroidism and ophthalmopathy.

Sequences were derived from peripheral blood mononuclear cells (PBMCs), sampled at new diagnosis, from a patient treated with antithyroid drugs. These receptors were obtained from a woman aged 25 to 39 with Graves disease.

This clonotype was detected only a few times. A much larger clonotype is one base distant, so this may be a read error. CDR3 DNA: TGTGCCAGCAGCCAAGGGGTAGACCACACCGGGGAGCTGTTTTTT. This gives the protein CASSQGVDHTGELFF. This sequence joins TRBV3-1 and TRBJ2-2; unclear D gene. Trimming stripped 1 base from V and 3 bases from J, with 9 bases between. CDR3 length equals 15 residues. The germline V gene has CDR1 LGHDT and CDR2 YNNKEL (reference sequence). Together with reference TRBV3-1 and TRBJ2-2, the CDR3 gives the full variable domain: DTAVSQTPKYLVTQMGNDKSIKCEQNLGHDTMYWYKQDSKKFLKIMFSYNNKELIINETVPNRFSPKSPDKAHLNLHINSLELGDSAVYFCASSQGVDHTGELFFGEGSRLTVL.

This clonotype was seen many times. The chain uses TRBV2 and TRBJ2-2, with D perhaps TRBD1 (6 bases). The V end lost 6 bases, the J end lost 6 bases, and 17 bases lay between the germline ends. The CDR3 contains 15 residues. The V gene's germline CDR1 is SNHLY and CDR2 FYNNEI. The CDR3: CASRTVTQGPGELFF. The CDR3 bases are TGTGCCAGCAGAACTGTTACCCAGGGGCCCGGGGAGCTGTTTTTT.

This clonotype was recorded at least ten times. Here the CDR3 DNA reads TGCAGTGCTACCCGGTATGAAAAACTGTTTTTT. Amino acid sequence: CSATRYEKLFF. The chain couples TRBV20-1 to TRBJ1-4, with unresolved D. Germline loops: CDR1 DFQATT, CDR2 SNEGSKA (reference sequence). V was shortened by 4 bases and J by 6 bases, with 6 bases between the two germline ends. This CDR3 is 11 amino acids long.

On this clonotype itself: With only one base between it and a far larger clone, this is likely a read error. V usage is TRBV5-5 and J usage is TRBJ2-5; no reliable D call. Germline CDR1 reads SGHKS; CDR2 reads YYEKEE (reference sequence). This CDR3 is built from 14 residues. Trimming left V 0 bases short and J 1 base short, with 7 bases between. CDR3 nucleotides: TGTGCCAGCAGCTTGGTGGGAACCCAAGAGACCCAGTACTTC. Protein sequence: CASSLVGTQETQYF.

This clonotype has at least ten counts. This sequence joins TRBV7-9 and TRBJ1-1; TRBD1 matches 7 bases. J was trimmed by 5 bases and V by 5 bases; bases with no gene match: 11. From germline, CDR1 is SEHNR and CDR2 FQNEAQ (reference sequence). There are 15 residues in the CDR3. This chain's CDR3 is CASSPSTGLGTEAFF. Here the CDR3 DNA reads TGTGCCAGCAGCCCGTCGACAGGGCTGGGTACTGAAGCTTTCTTT.

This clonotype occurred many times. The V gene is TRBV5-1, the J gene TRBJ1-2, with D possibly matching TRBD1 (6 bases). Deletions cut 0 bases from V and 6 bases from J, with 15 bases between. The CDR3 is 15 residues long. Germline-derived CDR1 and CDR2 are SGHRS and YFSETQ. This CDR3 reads CASSLEFGGVDGYTF. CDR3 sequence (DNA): TGCGCCAGCAGCTTGGAGTTCGGGGGCGTGGATGGCTACACCTTC.

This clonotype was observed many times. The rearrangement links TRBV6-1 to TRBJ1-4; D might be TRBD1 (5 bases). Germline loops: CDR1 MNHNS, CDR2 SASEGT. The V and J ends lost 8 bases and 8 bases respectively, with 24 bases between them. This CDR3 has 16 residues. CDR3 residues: CASLPNSGTTVEKLFF. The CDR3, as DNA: TGTGCCAGCCTTCCCAATTCCGGGACGACAGTGGAAAAACTGTTTTTT.

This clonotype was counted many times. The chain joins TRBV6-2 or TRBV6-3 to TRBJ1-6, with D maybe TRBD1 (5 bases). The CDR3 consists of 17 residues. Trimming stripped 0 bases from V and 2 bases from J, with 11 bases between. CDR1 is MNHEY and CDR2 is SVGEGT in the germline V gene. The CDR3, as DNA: TGTGCCAGCAGTTACTCGCTTAGGGGCACCTATAATTCACCCCTCCACTTT. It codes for CASSYSLRGTYNSPLHF.

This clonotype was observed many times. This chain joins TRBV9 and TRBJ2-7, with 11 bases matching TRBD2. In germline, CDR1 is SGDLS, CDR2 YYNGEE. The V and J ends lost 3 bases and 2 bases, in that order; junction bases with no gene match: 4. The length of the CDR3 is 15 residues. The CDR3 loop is CASSGGTSGTYEQYF. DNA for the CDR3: TGTGCCAGCAGCGGTGGGACTAGCGGCACCTACGAGCAGTACTTC.

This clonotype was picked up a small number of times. CDR3 in amino acids: CASSPRDRGDEQFF. The CDR3 region has the DNA TGCGCCAGCAGCCCCCGGGACAGGGGTGATGAGCAGTTCTTC. V is TRBV5-1 and J is TRBJ2-1, with 10 positions matching TRBD1. Per the germline V gene, CDR1 is SGHRS and CDR2 is YFSETQ. The CDR3 length is 14 residues. J gave up 8 bases and V 4 bases, and 6 bases lay outside the gene matches.

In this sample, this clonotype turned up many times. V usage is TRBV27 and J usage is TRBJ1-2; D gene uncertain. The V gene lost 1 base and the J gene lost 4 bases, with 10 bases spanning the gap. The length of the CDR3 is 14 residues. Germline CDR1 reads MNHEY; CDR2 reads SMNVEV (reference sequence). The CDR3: CASSLFPGFYGYTF. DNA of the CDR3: TGTGCCAGCAGTTTATTCCCCGGCTTCTATGGCTACACCTTC.

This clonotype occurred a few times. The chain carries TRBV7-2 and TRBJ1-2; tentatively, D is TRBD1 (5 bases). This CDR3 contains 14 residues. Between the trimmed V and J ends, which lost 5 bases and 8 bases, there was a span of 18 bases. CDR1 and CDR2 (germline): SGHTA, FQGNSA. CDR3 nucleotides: TGTGCCAGCAGCACCTCGGGGGGTTACGGGGGCTACACCTTC. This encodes CASSTSGGYGGYTF.

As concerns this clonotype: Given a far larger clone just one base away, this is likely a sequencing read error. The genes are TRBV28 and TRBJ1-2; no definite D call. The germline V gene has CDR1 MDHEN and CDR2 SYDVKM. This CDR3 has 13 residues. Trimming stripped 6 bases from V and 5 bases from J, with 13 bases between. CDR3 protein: CASRPGSPYGYTF. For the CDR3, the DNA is TGTGCCAGCAGACCCGGGTCACCTTATGGCTACACCTTC.

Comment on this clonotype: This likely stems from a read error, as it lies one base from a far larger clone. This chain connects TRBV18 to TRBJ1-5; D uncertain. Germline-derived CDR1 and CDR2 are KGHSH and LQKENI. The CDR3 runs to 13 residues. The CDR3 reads CASSPNGNQPRHF. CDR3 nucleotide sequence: TGTGCCAGCTCTCCGAATGGAAATCAGCCCCGGCATTTT.

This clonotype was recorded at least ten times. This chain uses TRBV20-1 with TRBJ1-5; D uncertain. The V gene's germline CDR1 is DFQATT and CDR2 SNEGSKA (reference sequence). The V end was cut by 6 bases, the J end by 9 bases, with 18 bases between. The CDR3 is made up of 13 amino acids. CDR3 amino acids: CSALPGVQSPQHF. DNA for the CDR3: TGCAGTGCGCTCCCCGGGGTTCAATCGCCCCAGCATTTT.

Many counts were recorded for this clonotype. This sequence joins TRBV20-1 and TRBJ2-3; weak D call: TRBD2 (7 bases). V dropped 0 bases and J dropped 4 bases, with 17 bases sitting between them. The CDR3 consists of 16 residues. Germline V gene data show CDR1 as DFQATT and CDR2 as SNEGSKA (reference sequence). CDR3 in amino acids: CSARDRRGGTADTQYF. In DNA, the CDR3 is TGCAGTGCTAGAGATAGGAGGGGGGGCACCGCAGATACGCAGTATTTT.

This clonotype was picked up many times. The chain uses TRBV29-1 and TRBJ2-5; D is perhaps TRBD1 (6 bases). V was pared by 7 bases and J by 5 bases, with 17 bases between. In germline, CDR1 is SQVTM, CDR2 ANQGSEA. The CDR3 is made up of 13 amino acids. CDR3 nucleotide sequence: TGCAGCGCGCCCAAAACAGGGTCGGAGACCCAGTACTTC. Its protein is CSAPKTGSETQYF.

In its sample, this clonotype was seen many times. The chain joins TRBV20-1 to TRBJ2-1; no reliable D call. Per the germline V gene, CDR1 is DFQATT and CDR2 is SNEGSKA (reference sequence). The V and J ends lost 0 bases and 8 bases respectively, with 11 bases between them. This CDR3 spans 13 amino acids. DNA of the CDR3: TGCAGTGCTAGAGATTTTTTGGGCGATGAGCAGTTCTTC. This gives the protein CSARDFLGDEQFF.